A selection of T cell receptor beta chains follows, all from one sample in a study of OX40 agonist ivuxolimab in advanced cancers. Only in-frame clones appear in the TCRdb table, and some are missing; sequencing was by immunoSEQ multiplex PCR. The sample lists 50,000 or so clones, just under 95% seen once, with around 24% in the top ten. The input for sequencing was CD4+ or CD8+ T cells sorted from blood, taken in a trial of the OX40 agonist ivuxolimab. Source of these receptors: an adult with an advanced solid tumor such as melanoma, head and neck, liver or kidney cancer. The CDR3 runs from the conserved cysteine through the conserved F or W. A D gene is named only where the DNA matches it firmly. Clone size is given for some rows only: seen once, a few or many times, or a class if the clone is expanded.

j_call,d_call,v_call,clone_size,cdr3_nt,cdr3_aa
TRBJ2-7,NA,TRBV2,NA,TGTGCCAGCAGTGAGGAGCAGGGATACGAGCAGTACTTC,CASSEEQGYEQYF
TRBJ2-7,NA,TRBV6-5,NA,TGTGCCAGCAGTGACAGACTAACCCCACCCAGGCGGTACTTC,CASSDRLTPPRRYF
TRBJ2-3,TRBD1,TRBV5-1,NA,TGCGCCAGCAGCTACCGGGACAGGGGGCCTGATACGCAGTATTTT,CASSYRDRGPDTQYF
TRBJ2-3,TRBD2,TRBV7-4,NA,TGTGCCAGCAGCTTGGGACTAGCGGGAGGGCCTGGCACAGATACGCAGTATTTT,CASSLGLAGGPGTDTQYF
TRBJ2-7,NA,TRBV9,NA,TGTGCCAGCAGCGTAGACCCGGGATGGGGGGCGAACGAGCAGTACTTC,CASSVDPGWGANEQYF
TRBJ2-7,NA,TRBV21-1,NA,TGTGCCAGCAGCAACAAGCGGGAGGGCTCCTACGAGCAGTACTTC,CASSNKREGSYEQYF
TRBJ2-2,TRBD1,TRBV27,NA,TGTGCCAGCTGGACAGGGTTCGGCGGGGAGCTGTTTTTT,CASWTGFGGELFF
TRBJ2-1,NA,TRBV9,NA,TGTGCCAGCAGCCCCCGGGACTTTTACAATGAGCAGTTCTTC,CASSPRDFYNEQFF
TRBJ2-3,NA,TRBV27,NA,TGTGCCAGCAGTTTCCAGGGAGCAGATACGCAGTATTTT,CASSFQGADTQYF
TRBJ1-6,NA,TRBV7-8,NA,TGTGCCAGCAGCTTAGAGGGATCCCTCCACTTT,CASSLEGSLHF
TRBJ2-7,NA,TRBV11-2,NA,TGTGCCAGCAGTATTATAAGGGGCTACGAGCAGTACTTC,CASSIIRGYEQYF
TRBJ2-5,TRBD1,TRBV7-2,once,TGTGCCAGCAGATCCTTGCCAGGGGGCATAGAGACCCAGTACTTC,CASRSLPGGIETQYF
TRBJ2-1,TRBD2,TRBV9,NA,TGTGCCAGCAGCCCTTGGGACTACATTGAGCAGTTCTTC,CASSPWDYIEQFF
TRBJ1-5,NA,TRBV13,NA,TGTGCCAGCAGCTTATCCGGGGCTAGCAATCAGCCCCAGCATTTT,CASSLSGASNQPQHF
TRBJ1-4,NA,TRBV19,NA,TGTGCCAGTAGTATAGGTCTTAATGAAAAACTGTTTTTT,CASSIGLNEKLFF